The 4 T cell receptor beta chains reported below all come from one sample, sequenced in a study of blood T cell repertoires in COVID-19. TCRdb keeps only in-frame clones here, not all; method: immunoSEQ multiplex PCR. Of roughly 130,000 clones listed, around 90% were seen once; the top ten hold approximately 2.4%. The specimen sequenced was peripheral blood. These receptor sequences come from a human donor with COVID-19, enrolled during active disease. The donor label of this sample is uncertain.

The CDR3 loop reads CASMRGGWSEAFF. The CDR3 DNA is TGTGCCAGCATGCGGGGGGGGTGGTCTGAAGCTTTCTTT. This rearrangement joins TRBV12-3 or TRBV12-4 to TRBJ1-1; D is perhaps TRBD1 (5 bases). The CDR3 spans 13 residues. Trimming pared 7 bases from V and 6 bases from J, leaving 15 bases between.

This sequence joins TRBV6-6 and TRBJ2-5; 8 bases align to TRBD1. Germline V CDR1 and CDR2: MNHNY, SVGAGI (reference sequence). This CDR3 comprises 16 residues. V gave up 7 bases and J gave up 0 bases; unmatched junction bases: 10. Here the CDR3 reads CASTPGRTGYQETQYF. For the CDR3, the DNA is TGTGCCAGCACTCCCGGCCGGACAGGGTACCAAGAGACCCAGTACTTC.

V usage is TRBV18 and J usage is TRBJ1-1, with 11 nucleotides matching TRBD1. The CDR3 sequence is 13 residues long. Unmatched junction bases numbered 3, after V lost 7 bases and J lost 5 bases. Germline V gives CDR1 KGHSH, CDR2 LQKENI. CDR3 bases: TGTGCCAGCTTAGGACAGGGGGCTACTGAAGCTTTCTTT. It encodes CASLGQGATEAFF.

The chain joins TRBV10-3 to TRBJ1-1; D is unresolved. Germline CDR1 is ENHRY and CDR2 is SYGVKD. The CDR3 has 14 amino acids. Trimming left V 7 bases short and J 4 bases short, with 16 bases between. CDR3 nucleotides: TGTGCCATCACCACCGAGTGGAGTGGCACTGAAGCTTTCTTT. It translates to CAITTEWSGTEAFF.